The 24 T cell receptor beta chains below were found in one sample sequenced in a study of cytomegalovirus exposure and HLA in healthy donors (dated by TCRdb to the late 2010s). The library was made by the immunoSEQ multiplex PCR assay. The table comes from immuneACCESS by way of TCRdb, which keeps in-frame sequences with V and J called. Part of the clones is missing from these tables; in studies checked, under half for an unresolved V gene and the rest for unknown reasons. In all, the sample holds 210,000 or so clones, and about 86% of those were seen once. Together, the top ten hold about 2.7% of the sample. Sequencing was performed on PBMCs. All receptors come from a woman between 18 and 29 years old in good health and CMV-seronegative.

The genes are TRBV6-5 and TRBJ1-2; 7 bases map to TRBD1. The CDR3 runs 14 residues. Trimming at V came to 6 bases and at J to 6 bases, leaving 10 bases not matched to a gene. Germline V gene data show CDR1 as MNHEY and CDR2 as SVGAGI. This chain's CDR3 is CASRASGTADGYTF. CDR3 sequence (DNA): TGTGCCAGCAGAGCCTCCGGGACAGCAGATGGCTACACCTTC.

This sequence joins TRBV7-2 and TRBJ2-5; a weak D match, TRBD2 (6 bases). The V and J ends lost 2 bases and 0 bases respectively, with 10 bases between them. The germline V gene encodes CDR1 SGHTA and CDR2 FQGNSA. This CDR3 has 15 residues. CDR3 DNA: TGTGCCAGCAGCTTATTTGGCGGGAACCAAGAGACCCAGTACTTC. Its protein product is CASSLFGGNQETQYF.

The chain links TRBV5-1 to TRBJ1-2; maybe TRBD1 (6 bases). The CDR3 runs 14 residues. V was cut by 4 bases and J by 1 base, with 11 bases left in between. Germline CDR1 reads SGHRS; CDR2 reads YFSETQ. The CDR3 reads CASSGGGLNYGYTF. Written as DNA, the CDR3 is TGCGCCAGCAGCGGCGGGGGCCTTAACTATGGCTACACCTTC.

This clone has only a few counts. The CDR3 region is CASRNGQGAEAFF. The CDR3 region has the DNA TGTGCCAGCAGAAATGGACAGGGCGCTGAAGCTTTCTTT. V gene TRBV7-9 combines with J gene TRBJ1-1, with 8 bases aligning to TRBD1. Germline CDR1 is SEHNR and CDR2 is FQNEAQ (reference sequence). V shed 6 bases, J shed 6 bases, and the junction held 6 bases outside the gene matches. The CDR3 is 13 amino acids. The full variable domain, rest sourced from reference TRBV7-9 and TRBJ1-1, is DTGVSQNPRHKITKRGQNVTFRCDPISEHNRLYWYRQTLGQGPEFLTYFQNEAQLEKSRLLSDRFSAERPKGSFSTLEIQRTEQGDSAMYLCASRNGQGAEAFFGQGTRLTVV.

The genes are TRBV2 and TRBJ1-3; D ambiguous. Germline V gene lookup returns CDR1 SNHLY and CDR2 FYNNEI. The germline V and J ends were trimmed by 6 bases and 0 bases, with 9 bases remaining between them. This CDR3 is 14 amino acids long. CDR3 sequence reads: CASRLSGSGNTIYF. In DNA form, the CDR3 reads TGTGCCAGCAGACTAAGCGGCTCTGGAAACACCATATATTTT.

The chain couples TRBV2 to TRBJ2-3, with a tentative D call TRBD2 (5 bases). CDR1 SNHLY and CDR2 FYNNEI come from the germline V gene. The germline V and J ends were trimmed by 3 bases and 4 bases, with 11 bases remaining between them. CDR3 length: 14 amino acids. The CDR3 reads CASSDVAQADTQYF. CDR3 nucleotides: TGTGCCAGCAGTGACGTAGCGCAAGCAGATACGCAGTATTTT.

CDR3 loop: CASSFKSGTGGYGYTF. In DNA form, the CDR3 reads TGTGCCAGCAGCTTCAAATCCGGGACAGGGGGGTATGGCTACACCTTC. The rearrangement joins TRBV7-2 to TRBJ1-2; the match to TRBD1 covers 11 bases. Germline trimming cut 3 bases from V and 5 bases from J; bases unmatched to any gene: 8. The CDR3 length is 16 residues. Germline V gives CDR1 SGHTA, CDR2 FQGNSA.

The CDR3 region is CASDHRGSGEQFF. CDR3 DNA sequence: TGTGCCAGCGACCACAGGGGGTCGGGTGAGCAGTTCTTC. This chain uses TRBV6-1 with TRBJ2-1; 8 bases agree with TRBD1. The CDR3 consists of 13 residues. Germline V gene sequence: CDR1 MNHNS, CDR2 SASEGT. Trimming at V came to 8 bases and at J to 9 bases, leaving 9 bases not matched to a gene.

This clone was counted a single time. The chain uses TRBV6-5 and TRBJ2-5, with 9 bases matching TRBD2. The germline CDR1 and CDR2 sequences are MNHEY and SVGAGI. The J segment lost 3 bases and the V segment lost 2 bases, leaving 7 bases of the junction unmatched. The CDR3 loop spans 16 amino acids. DNA for the CDR3: TGTGCCAGCAGTTACCGGGCGGGAGGGTGGAAAGAGACCCAGTACTTC. Its protein is CASSYRAGGWKETQYF.

V gene TRBV19 combines with J gene TRBJ1-5; D call uncertain. The CDR3 loop spans 13 amino acids. V gave up 1 base and J gave up 6 bases, with 7 bases separating them. Germline V gives CDR1 LNHDA, CDR2 SQIVND (reference sequence). The CDR3 region is CASSIVTGQPQHF. In DNA form, the CDR3 reads TGTGCCAGTAGTATAGTCACCGGTCAGCCCCAGCATTTT.

V gene TRBV6-5 combines with J gene TRBJ1-4; unclear D gene. Trimming shortened V by 0 bases and J by 4 bases, and 9 bases separated the two germline ends. The germline V gene has CDR1 MNHEY and CDR2 SVGAGI. There are 15 residues in the CDR3. The CDR3 DNA follows: TGTGCCAGCAGTTACTCGAACCGGGGTAATGAAAAACTGTTTTTT. Its protein is CASSYSNRGNEKLFF.

This sequence joins TRBV28 and TRBJ1-2; 9 nucleotides agree with TRBD1. CDR1 is MDHEN and CDR2 is SYDVKM in the germline V gene. Trimming cost V 5 bases and J 4 bases; bases outside gene matches: 8. The CDR3 consists of 15 residues. CDR3 protein: CASSPYRGLSYGYTF. The CDR3 DNA reads as TGTGCCAGCAGTCCGTACAGGGGGCTCAGCTATGGCTACACCTTC.

V is TRBV10-3 and J is TRBJ1-2; tentative D call: TRBD1 (6 bases). The V gene's germline CDR1 is ENHRY and CDR2 SYGVKD. There are 13 residues in the CDR3. Between the trimmed V and J ends, which lost 4 bases and 8 bases, there was a span of 14 bases. The DNA of the CDR3 is TGTGCCATCAGTGGGGGGGGCAGACGAGGCTACACCTTC. This sequence encodes CAISGGGRRGYTF.

The V call is TRBV7-9, the J call TRBJ1-4; 11 bases align to TRBD1. Per the germline V gene, CDR1 is SEHNR and CDR2 is FQNEAQ (reference sequence). With V trimmed by 5 bases and J by 2 bases, 13 bases remained unmatched. The CDR3 spans 19 residues. CDR3 nucleotides: TGTGCCAGCAGCCCCCGGACAGGGGGCGCGGTTGGGACTAATGAAAAACTGTTTTTT. Amino acids: CASSPRTGGAVGTNEKLFF.

The chain is built from TRBV6-1 and TRBJ1-3; D remains unclear. Trimming removed 7 bases at V and 0 bases at J, with 7 bases between. The CDR3 extends over 13 amino acids. CDR1 is MNHNS and CDR2 is SASEGT in the germline V gene. The CDR3 spells CASTGDSGNTIYF. The DNA of the CDR3 is TGTGCCAGCACCGGGGACTCTGGAAACACCATATATTTT.

The chain has TRBV19 and TRBJ2-7; 9 nucleotides align to TRBD2. Per germline, CDR1 LNHDA and CDR2 SQIVND (reference sequence). CDR3 length: 18 amino acids. J gave up 3 bases and V 3 bases, and 15 bases lay outside the gene matches. CDR3: CASSMRGATSGDRYEQYF. The CDR3 DNA follows: TGTGCCAGTAGTATGAGAGGGGCGACTAGCGGAGATCGCTACGAGCAGTACTTC.

In its sample, this clone was seen once. The chain uses TRBV30 and TRBJ1-2, with 7 bases identical to TRBD1. The CDR3 runs 17 residues. With V trimmed by 0 bases and J by 4 bases, 14 bases remained unmatched. CDR1 is GTSNPN and CDR2 is SVGIG in the germline V gene (reference sequence). For the CDR3, the DNA is TGTGCCTGGAGTGTATGGAGGGGGCGGCCTAACTCCTATGGCTACACCTTC. Protein product: CAWSVWRGRPNSYGYTF.

This CDR3 reads CASSPRDSPNTEAFF. The CDR3 nucleotides are TGCGCCAGCAGCCCGCGGGACAGCCCTAACACTGAAGCTTTCTTT. The chain uses TRBV5-1 and TRBJ1-1, with TRBD1 matching 7 bases. Germline CDR1 SGHRS, CDR2 YFSETQ. Unmatched junction bases numbered 8, after V lost 4 bases and J lost 2 bases. This CDR3 contains 15 residues.

This rearrangement joins TRBV7-9 to TRBJ2-7; D perhaps matches TRBD1 (5 bases). The V end was cut by 2 bases, the J end by 7 bases, with 12 bases between. CDR1 is SEHNR and CDR2 is FQNEAQ in the germline V gene (reference sequence). The CDR3 sequence is 13 residues long. The DNA for the CDR3 is TGTGCCAGCAGCTTACTAGGGGTAATGGAGCAGTACTTC. Amino acid sequence: CASSLLGVMEQYF.

CDR3 amino acids: CASSPSMTGRLLQPQHF. In DNA, the CDR3 is TGTGCCAGCAGTCCTTCGATGACAGGGCGGCTTCTTCAGCCCCAGCATTTT. The rearrangement links TRBV27 to TRBJ1-5; TRBD1 aligns across 7 bases. This CDR3 region has 17 residues. CDR1 and CDR2 (germline): MNHEY, SMNVEV (reference sequence). V was clipped by 5 bases and J by 6 bases; unmatched bases: 16.

The gene calls are TRBV6-5 and TRBJ1-4, with D possibly being TRBD1 (6 bases). This CDR3 contains 13 residues. Germline V gene sequence: CDR1 MNHEY, CDR2 SVGAGI. Trimming took off 5 bases at V and 7 bases at J, with 11 bases between the two ends. CDR3 in DNA: TGTGCCAGCAGTCCCAGACAGGTTGAAAAACTGTTTTTT. This encodes CASSPRQVEKLFF.

V and J are TRBV10-1 and TRBJ2-7, with D tentatively TRBD1 (5 bases). V lost 2 bases and J 1 base, leaving 6 bases between the germline ends. The CDR3 sequence is 13 residues long. Looked up from germline, CDR1 is WNHNN and CDR2 is SYGVQD (reference sequence). Here the CDR3 DNA reads TGCGCCAGCAGTGAGCCAGGGTCCTACGAGCAGTACTTC. This gives the protein CASSEPGSYEQYF.

The chain combines TRBV7-6 with TRBJ2-1, with 7 bases aligning to TRBD2. J gave up 3 bases and V 5 bases, and 10 bases lay outside the gene matches. Germline CDR1 reads SGHVS; CDR2 reads FNYEAQ. CDR3 length: 16 residues. The DNA of the CDR3 is TGTGCCAGCAGCCCCAATAGAGCTAGCGGCTACAATGAGCAGTTCTTC. This gives the protein CASSPNRASGYNEQFF.

The chain combines TRBV18 with TRBJ1-4, with 9 bases fitting TRBD1. After removal of 6 bases from V and 3 bases from J, the junction contained 8 bases not matched to a gene. The length of the CDR3 is 16 residues. CDR1 is KGHSH and CDR2 is LQKENI in the germline V gene. CDR3 sequence reads: CASSSMDRGPNEKLFF. DNA for the CDR3: TGTGCCAGCTCCTCCATGGACAGGGGACCTAATGAAAAACTGTTTTTT.